The entry below gives a single TCR beta chain sequence along with its context. Its specificity is not known. These data come from a study of CD8 T cells in ankylosing spondylitis. Regarding the study as a whole: Prior work had noted some motif variants in reactive arthritis blood and synovial fluid. There was a TCR beta motif, made of several highly homologous variants, that appeared characteristic of ankylosing spondylitis blood. The authors reported significant enrichment of disease-linked clones in matched ankylosing spondylitis synovial fluid.

Libraries of TCR beta came from quantitative 5'-RACE with molecular barcodes. MiXCR, run by TCRdb on the 5' RACE reads, gives a single entry per CDR3 protein. The sample comprises about 170,000 distinct CDR3 sequences, approximately 20% of which are singletons, and about 8.2% rests with the top ten. Germline values: CDR1 MDHEN, CDR2 SYDVKM. Trimming left V 8 bases short and J 6 bases short, with 11 bases between. This CDR3 spans 12 amino acids. The sample taken for sequencing was blood, either unsorted or a sorted T cell fraction (not recorded which). The receptor's source is a male donor with ankylosing spondylitis or in good health (not recorded which). The chain uses TRBV28 and TRBJ2-1; D is tentatively TRBD1 or TRBD2 (5 bases each). CDR3 protein: CASGGGSNEQFF. CDR3 DNA sequence: TGTGCCAGCGGGGGTGGGTCCAATGAGCAGTTCTTC.